A selection of T cell receptor beta chains follows, all from one sample in a study of response to subunit inactivated influenza vaccine. MiXCR was run by TCRdb on the RT-PCR reads, yielding one entry per CDR3 protein. The sample holds some 570,000 distinct CDR3 sequences, approximately 10% seen once. These records were also assigned to another study, of T cells expressing NK-cell markers.

Sequenced here: PBMCs from blood, sampled on the day of vaccination. These receptors all come from a man aged 50 to 59 who received an inactivated influenza vaccine. CDR3s include the opening cysteine and the closing phenylalanine or tryptophan. A D gene is named only where the DNA matches it firmly. Expanded clones are given a class, and other clones once, few, many or no size at all.

D gene: .
CDR3 length: 15
clone size: few
V gene: TRBV20-1
J gene: TRBJ2-7
CDR3 protein: CSANRLVSSSYEQYF
CDR3 DNA: TGCAGTGCTAACCGACTAGTTTCCAGCTCCTACGAGCAGTACTTC

D gene: .
CDR3 length: 13
clone size: few
V gene: TRBV12-3/TRBV12-4
J gene: TRBJ2-7
CDR3 protein: CASSLGWLYEQYF
CDR3 DNA: TGTGCCAGCAGTTTAGGGTGGCTTTACGAGCAGTACTTC

D gene: TRBD2
CDR3 length: 16
clone size: few
V gene: TRBV7-3
J gene: TRBJ2-3
CDR3 protein: CASSLASGSTTDTQYF
CDR3 DNA: TGTGCCAGCAGCTTAGCTAGCGGGAGTACCACAGATACGCAGTATTTT

D gene: TRBD2
CDR3 length: 18
clone size: few
V gene: TRBV5-1
J gene: TRBJ2-1
CDR3 protein: CASSLTLRTSGGYNEQFF
CDR3 DNA: TGCGCCAGCAGCTTGACTCTGCGGACTAGCGGGGGGTACAATGAGCAGTTCTTC

D gene: .
CDR3 length: 16
clone size: .
V gene: TRBV7-6
J gene: TRBJ2-7
CDR3 protein: CASSFGPGGAVYEQYF
CDR3 DNA: TGTGCCAGCAGCTTTGGTCCAGGTGGGGCTGTCTACGAGCAGTACTTC

D gene: TRBD2
CDR3 length: 17
clone size: .
V gene: TRBV14
J gene: TRBJ2-7
CDR3 protein: CASSQGQLADSSYEQYF
CDR3 DNA: TGTGCCAGCAGCCAAGGGCAACTAGCGGATAGCTCCTACGAGCAGTACTTC

D gene: .
CDR3 length: 15
clone size: many
V gene: TRBV5-1
J gene: TRBJ2-1
CDR3 protein: CASSLVDWLDNEQFF
CDR3 DNA: TGCGCCAGCAGCTTGGTGGACTGGTTAGACAATGAGCAGTTCTTC

D gene: .
CDR3 length: 14
clone size: .
V gene: TRBV7-9
J gene: TRBJ1-1
CDR3 protein: CASSLGRGGTEAFF
CDR3 DNA: TGTGCCAGCAGCTTAGGCAGGGGTGGCACTGAAGCTTTCTTT

D gene: TRBD2
CDR3 length: 15
clone size: once
V gene: TRBV12-3/TRBV12-4
J gene: TRBJ2-1
CDR3 protein: CASTKLAGGYNEQFF
CDR3 DNA: TGTGCCAGCACGAAACTAGCGGGGGGTTACAATGAGCAGTTCTTC

D gene: .
CDR3 length: 14
clone size: few
V gene: TRBV11-1
J gene: TRBJ1-1
CDR3 protein: CASNPSGGATEAFF
CDR3 DNA: TGTGCCAGCAACCCCTCGGGGGGGGCCACTGAAGCTTTCTTT

D gene: .
CDR3 length: 14
clone size: few
V gene: TRBV30
J gene: TRBJ2-7
CDR3 protein: CAWSVQGLWYEQYF
CDR3 DNA: TGTGCCTGGAGTGTACAGGGCCTTTGGTACGAGCAGTACTTC

D gene: TRBD1
CDR3 length: 18
clone size: many
V gene: TRBV24-1
J gene: TRBJ2-5
CDR3 protein: CATSEYSRAGQGQETQYF
CDR3 DNA: TGTGCCACCAGTGAATACTCAAGGGCGGGACAGGGGCAAGAGACCCAGTACTTC

D gene: TRBD1
CDR3 length: 16
clone size: .
V gene: TRBV20-1
J gene: TRBJ1-5
CDR3 protein: CSARDRTGGINQPQHF
CDR3 DNA: TGCAGTGCTAGGGATAGGACAGGGGGGATCAATCAGCCCCAGCATTTT

D gene: .
CDR3 length: 12
clone size: few
V gene: TRBV6-5
J gene: TRBJ1-1
CDR3 protein: CATSRGRAEAFF
CDR3 DNA: TGTGCCACATCTCGGGGTCGGGCTGAAGCTTTCTTT

D gene: TRBD2
CDR3 length: 13
clone size: .
V gene: TRBV24-1
J gene: TRBJ2-1
CDR3 protein: CATRGGGYNEQFF
CDR3 DNA: TGTGCCACCAGAGGCGGGGGGTACAATGAGCAGTTCTTC

D gene: .
CDR3 length: 13
clone size: few
V gene: TRBV10-3
J gene: TRBJ1-5
CDR3 protein: CATGGVLTGPQHF
CDR3 DNA: TGTGCCACCGGGGGGGTACTAACGGGGCCCCAGCATTTT

D gene: TRBD1
CDR3 length: 16
clone size: .
V gene: TRBV4-3
J gene: TRBJ1-6
CDR3 protein: CASSLDRQGSNSPLHF
CDR3 DNA: TGCGCCAGCAGCCTGGATCGACAGGGATCTAATTCACCCCTCCACTTT

D gene: TRBD1
CDR3 length: 16
clone size: few
V gene: TRBV3-1
J gene: TRBJ2-7
CDR3 protein: CASSRTGFGSSYEQYF
CDR3 DNA: TGTGCCAGCAGTCGGACAGGGTTTGGCAGCTCCTACGAGCAGTACTTC

D gene: .
CDR3 length: 12
clone size: many
V gene: TRBV20-1
J gene: TRBJ2-3
CDR3 protein: CSATHEGDTQYF
CDR3 DNA: TGCAGTGCTACCCACGAGGGGGATACGCAGTATTTT

D gene: TRBD1
CDR3 length: 14
clone size: .
V gene: TRBV20-1
J gene: TRBJ1-2
CDR3 protein: CSARGDRVFYGYTF
CDR3 DNA: TGCAGTGCTAGGGGGGACAGGGTTTTTTATGGCTACACCTTC

D gene: .
CDR3 length: 16
clone size: .
V gene: TRBV3-1
J gene: TRBJ2-2
CDR3 protein: CASSQDPGQNTGELFF
CDR3 DNA: TGTGCCAGCAGCCAAGATCCCGGGCAGAACACCGGGGAGCTGTTTTTT

D gene: TRBD1
CDR3 length: 15
clone size: few
V gene: TRBV7-2
J gene: TRBJ1-3
CDR3 protein: CASSNNRGPGNTIYF
CDR3 DNA: TGTGCCAGCAGCAACAACAGGGGGCCTGGAAACACCATATATTTT

D gene: .
CDR3 length: 13
clone size: .
V gene: TRBV10-3
J gene: TRBJ1-1
CDR3 protein: CAISGTVNTEAFF
CDR3 DNA: TGTGCCATCAGCGGGACCGTGAACACTGAAGCTTTCTTT

D gene: TRBD1
CDR3 length: 14
clone size: few
V gene: TRBV5-1
J gene: TRBJ2-1
CDR3 protein: CASSTDRGRVEQFF
CDR3 DNA: TGCGCCAGCAGCACCGACAGGGGGCGCGTCGAGCAGTTCTTC

D gene: .
CDR3 length: 15
clone size: few
V gene: TRBV4-1
J gene: TRBJ2-3
CDR3 protein: CASSQEQSAADTQYF
CDR3 DNA: TGCGCCAGCAGCCAAGAGCAATCCGCGGCAGATACGCAGTATTTT

D gene: .
CDR3 length: 14
clone size: few
V gene: TRBV5-1
J gene: TRBJ1-1
CDR3 protein: CASSEDGQWAEAFF
CDR3 DNA: TGCGCCAGCAGTGAGGACGGCCAATGGGCTGAAGCTTTCTTT

D gene: .
CDR3 length: 15
clone size: many
V gene: TRBV6-2/TRBV6-3
J gene: TRBJ1-2
CDR3 protein: CASSPGPGFNYGYTF
CDR3 DNA: TGTGCCAGCAGCCCGGGACCGGGATTTAACTATGGCTACACCTTC

D gene: .
CDR3 length: 12
clone size: few
V gene: TRBV10-3
J gene: TRBJ2-1
CDR3 protein: CAIIGTENEQFF
CDR3 DNA: TGTGCCATCATTGGGACTGAGAATGAGCAGTTCTTC

D gene: .
CDR3 length: 15
clone size: .
V gene: TRBV24-1
J gene: TRBJ2-2
CDR3 protein: CATGEAGANTGELFF
CDR3 DNA: TGTGCCACCGGAGAGGCAGGGGCGAACACCGGGGAGCTGTTTTTT

D gene: TRBD1
CDR3 length: 15
clone size: few
V gene: TRBV4-2
J gene: TRBJ2-1
CDR3 protein: CASRLDRGLNNEQFF
CDR3 DNA: TGTGCCAGCAGACTGGACAGGGGGCTCAACAATGAGCAGTTCTTC

D gene: .
CDR3 length: 16
clone size: few
V gene: TRBV7-6
J gene: TRBJ1-3
CDR3 protein: CASSFGTLDSGNTIYF
CDR3 DNA: TGTGCCAGCAGCTTCGGGACTTTGGACTCTGGAAACACCATATATTTT

D gene: .
CDR3 length: 13
clone size: many
V gene: TRBV3-1
J gene: TRBJ1-6
CDR3 protein: CASTGTPNSPLHF
CDR3 DNA: TGTGCCAGCACCGGGACCCCCAATTCACCCCTCCACTTT

D gene: .
CDR3 length: 16
clone size: .
V gene: TRBV7-2
J gene: TRBJ2-1
CDR3 protein: CASSLAQGPPYNEQFF
CDR3 DNA: TGTGCCAGCAGCTTAGCGCAAGGACCACCATACAATGAGCAGTTCTTC

D gene: .
CDR3 length: 16
clone size: .
V gene: TRBV10-3
J gene: TRBJ2-7
CDR3 protein: CAISESGRTPGYEQYF
CDR3 DNA: TGTGCCATCAGTGAGTCTGGGAGGACCCCGGGGTACGAGCAGTACTTC

D gene: .
CDR3 length: 11
clone size: .
V gene: TRBV27
J gene: TRBJ2-3
CDR3 protein: CASLPTDTQYF
CDR3 DNA: TGTGCCAGCCTTCCTACAGATACGCAGTATTTT

D gene: .
CDR3 length: 14
clone size: few
V gene: TRBV12-3/TRBV12-4
J gene: TRBJ1-2
CDR3 protein: CASSKDQVSYGYTF
CDR3 DNA: TGTGCCAGCAGCAAGGATCAGGTCTCCTATGGCTACACCTTC

D gene: TRBD1
CDR3 length: 13
clone size: .
V gene: TRBV5-1
J gene: TRBJ1-1
CDR3 protein: CASSTGQGYEAFF
CDR3 DNA: TGCGCCAGCAGCACGGGACAGGGGTATGAAGCTTTCTTT

D gene: TRBD2
CDR3 length: 14
clone size: .
V gene: TRBV20-1
J gene: TRBJ2-3
CDR3 protein: CSDGETSGGSTQYF
CDR3 DNA: TGCAGCGATGGAGAAACTAGCGGGGGGTCTACGCAGTATTTT

D gene: .
CDR3 length: 13
clone size: many
V gene: TRBV5-1
J gene: TRBJ2-7
CDR3 protein: CASSALQRYEQYF
CDR3 DNA: TGCGCCAGCAGCGCACTACAGAGATACGAGCAGTACTTC

D gene: .
CDR3 length: 16
clone size: .
V gene: TRBV29-1
J gene: TRBJ2-7
CDR3 protein: CSVEAADRPEFYEQYF
CDR3 DNA: TGCAGCGTTGAAGCAGCTGACAGGCCGGAGTTCTACGAGCAGTACTTC

D gene: TRBD2
CDR3 length: 18
clone size: few
V gene: TRBV6-5
J gene: TRBJ2-2
CDR3 protein: CASSYSSSGSLNTGELFF
CDR3 DNA: TGTGCCAGCAGTTACTCGAGCAGCGGGAGCCTTAACACCGGGGAGCTGTTTTTT

D gene: .
CDR3 length: 13
clone size: few
V gene: TRBV9
J gene: TRBJ2-7
CDR3 protein: CASSVEVVGEQYF
CDR3 DNA: TGTGCCAGCAGCGTAGAAGTTGTAGGCGAGCAGTACTTC

D gene: TRBD1
CDR3 length: 15
clone size: .
V gene: TRBV6-2/TRBV6-3
J gene: TRBJ2-2
CDR3 protein: CASSFGQGTTGELFF
CDR3 DNA: TGTGCCAGCAGTTTCGGACAGGGTACAACCGGGGAGCTGTTTTTT

D gene: TRBD1
CDR3 length: 13
clone size: .
V gene: TRBV3-1
J gene: TRBJ1-1
CDR3 protein: CASSVPGQAEAFF
CDR3 DNA: TGTGCCAGCAGCGTACCGGGACAGGCGGAAGCTTTCTTT

D gene: TRBD1
CDR3 length: 14
clone size: many
V gene: TRBV18
J gene: TRBJ2-5
CDR3 protein: CASSLDRAQETQYF
CDR3 DNA: TGTGCCAGCTCACTTGACAGGGCCCAAGAGACCCAGTACTTC

D gene: TRBD2
CDR3 length: 15
clone size: many
V gene: TRBV5-1
J gene: TRBJ2-1
CDR3 protein: CASSSTSGSYNEQFF
CDR3 DNA: TGTGCCAGCAGCTCTACTAGCGGGAGCTACAATGAGCAGTTCTTC

D gene: TRBD1
CDR3 length: 15
clone size: few
V gene: TRBV4-1
J gene: TRBJ1-2
CDR3 protein: CASSRPDRESDGYTF
CDR3 DNA: TGCGCCAGCAGCCGACCGGACAGGGAATCAGATGGCTACACCTTC

D gene: .
CDR3 length: 16
clone size: .
V gene: TRBV3-1
J gene: TRBJ2-1
CDR3 protein: CASSQDGTIVRHEQFF
CDR3 DNA: TGTGCCAGCAGCCAAGACGGGACAATTGTCCGCCATGAGCAGTTCTTC

D gene: .
CDR3 length: 15
clone size: many
V gene: TRBV25-1
J gene: TRBJ2-3
CDR3 protein: CASSEEFGVSDTQYF
CDR3 DNA: TGTGCCAGCAGTGAAGAATTCGGGGTTTCAGATACGCAGTATTTT